The clone carrying this T cell receptor beta chain was seen a few times. PCR amplification relied on 60 Vbeta primers (plus 13 Jbeta primers). Here immunoSEQ multiplex PCR was the method, and the copy in TCRdb shows in-frame clones only, minus some. The sample comprises 110,000 to 150,000 clones, roughly three quarters of which are singletons, and roughly 2.9% rests with the top ten. The sample originates from a study of cytomegalovirus exposure and HLA in healthy donors. As for the study in general: Most genotyped donors, about 81% of 300 to 400, had Caucasian-associated genetic ancestry.

Trimming shortened V by 4 bases and J by 0 bases, and 19 bases separated the two germline ends. CDR3 size: 19 residues. Germline CDR1 and CDR2: MDHEN and SYDVKM. Each of the donors was a healthy bone marrow donor. The material sequenced was PBMCs. The genes are TRBV28 and TRBJ2-6; weak D call: TRBD1 (6 bases). This TCR derives from a female donor in good health and CMV-seronegative. The CDR3 bases are TGTGCCAGCAGTTCGTACAGGGTTCTGGGTAACTCTGGGGCCAACGTCCTGACTTTC. This translates into CASSSYRVLGNSGANVLTF.